These 23 T cell receptor beta chains originate from one sample sequenced in a study of early T cells in non-severe SARS-CoV-2 infection. TCRdb reanalysed the 5' RACE reads using MiXCR and keeps one entry per CDR3 protein. The sample has 80,000 or so distinct CDR3 sequences; roughly 12% are singletons. Sequencing used whole blood. These receptors all stem from an adult who was a healthcare worker with PCR-confirmed SARS-CoV-2 infection or an uninfected control (not recorded which).

This clonotype was seen repeatedly, ten times or more. The DNA of the CDR3 is TGTGCCAGCAGCTTAGGACTAGCGGGAGGCTCGAACACCGGGGAGCTGTTTTTT. Translation: CASSLGLAGGSNTGELFF. The chain uses TRBV7-6 and TRBJ2-2; 13 bases are a match to TRBD2. Losses at the gene ends were 1 base for V and 0 bases for J; bases not matched to a gene: 2. CDR1 SGHVS and CDR2 FNYEAQ come from the germline V gene. The CDR3 is made up of 18 amino acids.

This clonotype was detected ten times or more. V usage is TRBV7-2 and J usage is TRBJ2-1; TRBD1 matches at 7 bases. Germline lookup yields CDR1 SGHTA and CDR2 FQGNSA. The J segment lost 5 bases and the V segment lost 0 bases, leaving 16 bases of the junction unmatched. This CDR3 has 19 residues. CDR3 sequence reads: CASSLARSSGTGANNEQFF. For the CDR3, the DNA is TGTGCCAGCAGCTTAGCTCGGTCGTCCGGCACAGGGGCTAACAATGAGCAGTTCTTC. The variable domain in full, with the rest retrieved from reference TRBV7-2 and TRBJ2-1, is GAGVSQSPSNKVTEKGKDVELRCDPISGHTALYWYRQSLGQGLEFLIYFQGNSAPDKSGLPSDRFSAERTGGSVSTLTIQRTQQEDSAVYLCASSLARSSGTGANNEQFFGPGTRLTVL.

This clonotype was detected only a few times. This chain links TRBV2 with TRBJ1-5; 10 nucleotides match TRBD1. The CDR3 totals 14 residues. Germline lookup yields CDR1 SNHLY and CDR2 FYNNEI. V lost 7 bases to trimming and J lost 6 bases; unmatched junction nucleotides: 6. In nucleotides, the CDR3 is TGTGCCAGCAACGCGGGACAGGGGATTCAGCCCCAGCATTTT. This sequence encodes CASNAGQGIQPQHF.

This chain links TRBV10-3 with TRBJ2-5, with 8 positions matching TRBD2. The V gene end was trimmed by 0 bases and the J gene end by 5 bases; junction bases not matched to a gene: 8. CDR1 is ENHRY and CDR2 is SYGVKD in the germline V gene. This CDR3 contains 16 residues. CDR3 protein: CAISESGSGKAETQYF. The CDR3 DNA sequence: TGTGCCATCAGTGAGTCGGGTAGCGGGAAGGCCGAGACCCAGTACTTC.

With respect to this clonotype: Just one base apart from a much larger clone, this may be a read error. J is TRBJ2-3 and V is TRBV27; TRBD1 agrees at 8 bases. Germline CDR1 reads MNHEY; CDR2 reads SMNVEV (reference sequence). The CDR3 length is 14 residues. V dropped 8 bases and J dropped 2; count of bases not matched to a gene: 6. In nucleotides, the CDR3 is TGTGCCAGCGGGACAGGTTATCACACAGATACGCAGTATTTT. Its translation is CASGTGYHTDTQYF.

This clonotype was seen at least ten times. The chain is built from TRBV6-1 and TRBJ1-5; D gene unclear. V dropped 2 bases and J dropped 4 bases, with 12 bases sitting between them. Germline V gives CDR1 MNHNS, CDR2 SASEGT. This CDR3 has 15 amino acids. DNA of the CDR3: TGTGCCAGCAGTGAAATAGGGAGAAGGAATCAGCCCCAGCATTTT. It yields the protein CASSEIGRRNQPQHF.

This clonotype was observed at least ten times. The genes are TRBV7-9 and TRBJ1-1, with TRBD1 matching over 10 bases. Germline V gene lookup returns CDR1 SEHNR and CDR2 FQNEAQ (reference sequence). Losses at the gene ends were 6 bases for V and 4 bases for J; bases not matched to a gene: 11. This CDR3 has 16 amino acids. DNA for the CDR3: TGTGCCAGCAGTCAGACAGGGGGCGGAGGGAGCACTGAAGCTTTCTTT. Amino acid sequence: CASSQTGGGGSTEAFF.

This clonotype was picked up a small number of times. The rearrangement links TRBV7-2 to TRBJ2-1; D is tentatively TRBD1 or TRBD2 (7 bases each). Germline lookup yields CDR1 SGHTA and CDR2 FQGNSA. The CDR3 runs to 14 residues. Trimming cost V 4 bases and J 8 bases, with 15 bases left between them. CDR3 DNA sequence: TGTGCCAGCAGCTCACAGGGGACTACAGATGAGCAGTTCTTC. Its protein is CASSSQGTTDEQFF.

The rearrangement links TRBV7-9 to TRBJ1-2; 8 bases agree with TRBD1. The CDR3 totals 15 residues. With V trimmed by 3 bases and J by 0 bases, 3 bases remained unmatched. Germline V CDR1 and CDR2: SEHNR, FQNEAQ (reference sequence). Written as DNA, the CDR3 is TGTGCCAGCAGCTTGGGGACAGGAGCTAACTATGGCTACACCTTC. Protein product: CASSLGTGANYGYTF.

The gene calls are TRBV3-1 and TRBJ2-1, with D possibly being TRBD1 (5 bases). From germline, CDR1 is LGHDT and CDR2 YNNKEL (reference sequence). V lost 0 bases to trimming and J lost 4 bases, with 10 bases between them. The CDR3 spans 15 residues. The CDR3: CASSQDVTAYNEQFF. Written as DNA, the CDR3 is TGTGCCAGCAGCCAAGATGTGACAGCTTACAATGAGCAGTTCTTC.

In this sample, this clonotype turned up many times. The chain is built from TRBV7-2 and TRBJ2-1; TRBD2 matches at 7 bases. Germline CDR1 SGHTA, CDR2 FQGNSA. The length of the CDR3 is 13 residues. V trimming: 1 base; J trimming: 10 bases; junction bases outside the gene matches: 4. For the CDR3, the DNA is TGTGCCAGCAGCTTAGGGCTAGCGGACGAGCAGTTCTTC. Encoded protein: CASSLGLADEQFF.

This clonotype appeared many times. The rearrangement uses TRBV20-1 and TRBJ2-1; 8 bases line up with TRBD2. Germline V CDR1 and CDR2: DFQATT, SNEGSKA (reference sequence). Germline trimming cut 5 bases from V and 3 bases from J; bases unmatched to any gene: 12. The CDR3 is made up of 16 amino acids. The CDR3 is CSASTLAGGSYNEQFF. The CDR3 DNA is TGCAGTGCTTCAACCCTTGCGGGAGGAAGCTACAATGAGCAGTTCTTC.

This sequence joins TRBV6-1 and TRBJ2-5; D remains ambiguous. CDR1 is MNHNS, CDR2 SASEGT, per germline. V dropped 4 bases and J dropped 1 base, with 7 bases sitting between them. The CDR3 has 13 amino acids. The CDR3 protein is CASSGNLQETQYF. For the CDR3, the DNA is TGTGCCAGCAGTGGTAACCTCCAAGAGACCCAGTACTTC.

This chain uses TRBV6-5 with TRBJ2-1, with 12 bases identical to TRBD2. This CDR3 contains 15 residues. The germline V gene encodes CDR1 MNHEY and CDR2 SVGAGI. V was clipped by 0 bases and J by 8 bases; unmatched bases: 2. The CDR3 DNA reads as TGTGCCAGCAGTTACTCACTAGCGGGAGGAGATGAGCAGTTCTTC. It translates to CASSYSLAGGDEQFF.

This clonotype came up once. The V call is TRBV28, the J call TRBJ2-1, with a tentative D call TRBD2 (6 bases). This CDR3 has 15 residues. V was pared by 5 bases and J by 7 bases, with 18 bases between. Germline V gene data show CDR1 as MDHEN and CDR2 as SYDVKM. This CDR3 reads CASSPSGTGQNEQFF. CDR3 nucleotide sequence: TGTGCCAGCAGTCCATCCGGGACTGGACAAAATGAGCAGTTCTTC.

This clonotype occurred a few times. The rearrangement joins TRBV7-9 to TRBJ1-4; D perhaps matches TRBD1 (5 bases). CDR3 length: 15 residues. With 5 bases removed from V and 1 base from J, the gap between germline ends came to 11 bases. CDR1 and CDR2 from the germline V gene are SEHNR and FQNEAQ (reference sequence). The CDR3 protein is CASSLSGLTNEKLFF. DNA for the CDR3: TGTGCCAGCAGCCTATCAGGGTTAACTAATGAAAAACTGTTTTTT.

This clonotype was observed a handful of times. The chain joins TRBV2 to TRBJ2-3; the D gene is possibly TRBD2 (5 bases). With 4 bases removed from V and 6 bases from J, the gap between germline ends came to 5 bases. The CDR3 is 11 amino acids. Germline loops: CDR1 SNHLY, CDR2 FYNNEI. CDR3: CASSGRDTQYF. The CDR3 coding sequence is TGTGCCAGCAGTGGGAGGGATACGCAGTATTTT.

This clonotype was seen ten or more times. The chain is built from TRBV21-1 and TRBJ2-3; TRBD1, the D gene given by the table, was not confirmed from the DNA. TRBV21-1 has pseudogene status. The length of the CDR3 is 13 residues. The CDR3, as DNA: TGTGCCAGCAGTGGACATACCACAGATACGCAGTATTTT. Translation: CASSGHTTDTQYF.

This clonotype was detected only a few times. This chain's CDR3 is CASSMGLAGGSYEQYF. CDR3 nucleotide sequence: TGTGCCAGCAGCATGGGACTAGCGGGAGGGTCCTACGAGCAGTACTTC. J is TRBJ2-7 and V is TRBV7-9; 16 bases line up with TRBD2. V shed 5 bases and J 1 base; nucleotides not matched to a gene: 2. In germline, CDR1 is SEHNR, CDR2 FQNEAQ (reference sequence). The CDR3 totals 16 residues.

This clonotype showed up just a few times. The gene calls are TRBV7-9 and TRBJ2-5, with D uncertain. The germline V and J ends were trimmed by 3 bases and 1 base, with 9 bases remaining between them. CDR1 is SEHNR, CDR2 FQNEAQ, per germline (reference sequence). The CDR3 runs 14 residues. As DNA, the CDR3 is TGTGCCAGCAGCTTGCTTGCCCTCCAAGAGACCCAGTACTTC. Its protein is CASSLLALQETQYF.

This clonotype turned up a few times. The J gene is TRBJ2-3, the V gene TRBV9; the match to TRBD1 covers 8 bases. Looked up from germline, CDR1 is SGDLS and CDR2 is YYNGEE. The CDR3 consists of 16 residues. Losses at the gene ends were 4 bases for V and 8 bases for J; bases not matched to a gene: 15. This CDR3 reads CASSPRPGQDTSTQYF. The CDR3 DNA is TGTGCCAGCAGCCCCCGACCGGGACAGGACACAAGTACGCAGTATTTT.

This clonotype has more than one count but fewer than ten. This chain joins TRBV14 and TRBJ2-7; possible D gene TRBD1, 5 bases. This CDR3 spans 14 amino acids. V lost 4 bases and J 3 bases, leaving 13 bases between the germline ends. In germline, CDR1 is SGHDN, CDR2 FVKESK. The CDR3 protein is CASSPRAGFYEQYF. The CDR3 nucleotides read TGTGCCAGCAGCCCCAGGGCCGGATTCTACGAGCAGTACTTC.

The chain recombines TRBV4-2 with TRBJ2-1, with 11 bases that match TRBD2. Germline CDR1 and CDR2: LGHNA and YNFKEQ. V lost 3 bases and J lost 7; bases outside the gene matches: 11. The CDR3 spans 17 residues. CDR3 loop: CASSHQVAGGQFNEQFF. The CDR3 DNA sequence: TGTGCCAGCAGCCACCAGGTAGCGGGAGGGCAATTTAATGAGCAGTTCTTC.